This T cell receptor (beta chain) derives from a study of kidney transplant recipient with SARS-CoV-2 infection. This clonotype was seen a handful of times. One junction end does not reproduce the germline sequence, and a read error may be involved. TCRdb redid the calling of the reads with MiXCR, one entry per CDR3 protein. The table records roughly 250,000 distinct CDR3 sequences, 29% of them present only once. The CDR3 runs 13 residues. Germline CDR1 is ENHRY and CDR2 is SYGVKD. The source is a young adult male patient who had COVID-19 and was a kidney transplant recipient. The graft donor may account for some of the T cells. Sequenced material: a blood sample, taken at baseline and between days 110 and 120 from a kidney transplant recipient. This chain links TRBV10-3 with TRBJ2-4, with a possible D match to TRBD2 (6 bases). The CDR3 nucleotides read TGTGCCATCAGTGGGGAGAGCGGCAGGAGGGTTTTCTTC. Its protein product is CAISGESGRRVFF.